Given below is one T cell receptor (beta chain) in context. As yet, its antigen is unknown. Listed TCR primers and previously described methods were used for bulk TCR libraries. TCRdb used MiXCR to reprocess the PCR reads, holding one entry per CDR3 protein. There are some 650,000 distinct CDR3 sequences in the sample; about 20% occur only once, and roughly 0.83% lies in the top ten. CD8+CD4-CCR7+CD45RA+ cells were sorted as naive CD8 T cells. The data originate from a study of molecular identifiers for immune sequencing clone quantification. Study overall: RNA from roughly 21,000 or 96,000 naive CD8 cells was split five ways in replicates, with four sequenced.

Whole-study findings and limits: Effector cells kept over 98% of their molecules in clones above 20 RNA copies, while naive cells kept under 1% there.

The sample was naive CD8+ T cells from blood, with Jurkat cell RNA spiked in. Subset denoted: FACS-sorted CD8+CD4-CCR7+CD45RA+ naive T cells. This TCR was sampled from a human donor in good health. Some libraries in this study had Jurkat cell RNA spiked in.

CDR3 region: CASSMGAGQETQYF. The CDR3 DNA sequence: TGTGCCAGTAGTATGGGGGCAGGCCAAGAGACCCAGTACTTC. The rearrangement joins TRBV19 to TRBJ2-5; tentative D call: TRBD1 (6 bases). The CDR3 is 14 residues long. V was pared by 3 bases and J by 1 base, with 9 bases between. Germline loops: CDR1 LNHDA, CDR2 SQIVND (reference sequence). The full variable domain, with the rest looked up from reference TRBV19 and TRBJ2-5, is DGGITQSPKYLFRKEGQNVTLSCEQNLNHDAMYWYRQDPGQGLRLIYYSQIVNDFQKGDIAEGYSVSREKKESFPLTVTSAQKNPTAFYLCASSMGAGQETQYFGPGTRLLVL.